Detailed here is one T cell receptor (beta chain). Its target is not known. The sample originates from a study of shared clonotypes between healthy human individuals. In germline, CDR1 is SGHRS, CDR2 YFSETQ. The V segment lost 1 base and the J segment 6 bases; nucleotides outside the gene matches: 5. The CDR3 runs 16 residues. Authors' analysis steps: From ImmunoSEQ came sequences covering only the junction and carrying no quality scores, so filtering differed. Produced via immunoSEQ multiplex PCR; TCRdb's table is partial and in-frame only. D and trimming were read from the DNA, whereas the V and J calls and clone size are those reported in that table. Of 190,000 or so clones in the sample, about 66% were seen once. Study-level points and caveats: Lower generation probabilities were found for non-shared clonotypes than for those shared by all four donors.

Input material: memory CD4+ T cells sorted from blood. Described subset: CD45RA-negative fraction. The chain employs TRBV5-1 and TRBJ2-2, with TRBD1 matching 11 bases. The sequence was collected from a man under 40 in good health. CDR3: CASSLIGTGGPGELFF. In DNA, the CDR3 is TGCGCCAGCAGCTTGATTGGGACAGGGGGACCCGGGGAGCTGTTTTTT.